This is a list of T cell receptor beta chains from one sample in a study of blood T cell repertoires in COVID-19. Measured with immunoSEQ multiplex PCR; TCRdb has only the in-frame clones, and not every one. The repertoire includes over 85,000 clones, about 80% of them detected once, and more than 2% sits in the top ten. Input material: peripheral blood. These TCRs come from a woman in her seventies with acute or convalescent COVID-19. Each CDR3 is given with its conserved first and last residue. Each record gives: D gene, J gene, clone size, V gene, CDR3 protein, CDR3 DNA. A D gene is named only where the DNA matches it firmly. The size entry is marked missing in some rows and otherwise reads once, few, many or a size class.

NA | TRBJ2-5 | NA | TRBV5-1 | CASSFAQGPETQYF | TGCGCCAGCAGCTTCGCCCAGGGGCCAGAGACCCAGTACTTC
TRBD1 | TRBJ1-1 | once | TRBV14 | CASSFDRATEAFF | TGTGCCAGCAGCTTCGACAGGGCCACTGAAGCTTTCTTT
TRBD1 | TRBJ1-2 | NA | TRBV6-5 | CASRTSGTANYGYTF | TGTGCCAGCAGGACCTCCGGGACAGCTAACTATGGCTACACCTTC
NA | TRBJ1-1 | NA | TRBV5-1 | CASSVGYSSLNTEAFF | TGCGCCAGCAGCGTGGGCTACAGTTCTCTGAACACTGAAGCTTTCTTT
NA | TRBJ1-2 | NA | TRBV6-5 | CASSYDGQGGYTF | TGTGCCAGCAGTTACGACGGGCAGGGAGGCTACACCTTC
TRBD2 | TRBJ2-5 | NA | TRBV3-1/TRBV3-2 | CASSHGSGGAGQTQYF | TGTGCCAGCAGCCACGGAAGCGGGGGGGCCGGACAGACCCAGTACTTC
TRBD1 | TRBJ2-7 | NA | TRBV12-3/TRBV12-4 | CASSPGQANEQYF | TGTGCCAGCAGCCCGGGACAGGCGAACGAGCAGTACTTC
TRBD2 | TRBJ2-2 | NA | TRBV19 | CASSTPRTSGGARYTGELFF | TGTGCCAGTAGTACCCCACGGACTAGCGGGGGGGCGAGGTACACCGGGGAGCTGTTTTTT
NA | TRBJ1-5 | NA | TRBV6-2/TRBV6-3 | CASSYADRNSNQPQHF | TGTGCCAGCAGTTACGCGGACAGAAATAGCAATCAGCCCCAGCATTTT
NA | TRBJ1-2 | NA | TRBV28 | CASSSSGVGGYGYTF | TGTGCCAGCAGCTCCTCAGGGGTAGGTGGCTATGGCTACACCTTC
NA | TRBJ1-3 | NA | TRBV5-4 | CASSLASGNTIYF | TGTGCCAGCAGCTTGGCGTCGGGTAACACCATATATTTT
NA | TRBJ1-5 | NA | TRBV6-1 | CASSESSFQPQHF | TGTGCCAGCAGTGAATCGAGCTTTCAGCCCCAGCATTTT
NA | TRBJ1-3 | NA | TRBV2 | CASRLLETGNTIYF | TGTGCCAGCAGACTGTTAGAAACTGGAAACACCATATATTTT
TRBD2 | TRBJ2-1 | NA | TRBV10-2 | CARYSGGPGNEQFF | TGCGCCAGGTATAGCGGGGGCCCCGGGAATGAGCAGTTCTTC
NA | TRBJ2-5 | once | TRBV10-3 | CASGGGDQETQYF | TGTGCCTCCGGCGGAGGGGACCAAGAGACCCAGTACTTC
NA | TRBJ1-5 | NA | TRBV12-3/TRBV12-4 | CASSPARSPQHF | TGTGCCAGCAGTCCCGCTAGGTCACCCCAGCATTTT
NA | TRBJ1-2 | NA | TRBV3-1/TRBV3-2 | CASTSSGSGQYGYTF | TGTGCCAGCACCTCAAGCGGGTCTGGGCAATATGGCTACACCTTC